The 18 T cell receptor beta chains presented below share a single source sample, sequenced in a study of shared clonotypes between healthy human individuals (dated by TCRdb to 2020 to 2022). Library construction relied on the immunoSEQ multiplex PCR assay. TCRdb holds this immuneACCESS table with in-frame rearrangements only. Some clones are missing; in checked studies, unresolved V genes explain under half, and the rest has no known cause. Recorded for this sample are 85,000 to 100,000 clones; approximately 70% of them occurred a single time. Jointly, the top ten make up roughly 52% of the sample. The sample consisted of memory CD8+ T cells sorted from blood. The cell subset or site label here, explained by the study, means: CD45RO+ cells pooled with CCR7-negative TemRA cells. Receptor source: a man aged 25 to 45 in good health.

The V call is TRBV7-9, the J call TRBJ2-1; TRBD2 matches at 14 bases. CDR1 and CDR2 from the germline V gene are SEHNR and FQNEAQ (reference sequence). The CDR3 runs to 19 residues. With V trimmed by 4 bases and J by 0 bases, 8 bases remained unmatched. The CDR3 sequence is CASSYGLAGGGSSYNEQFF. CDR3 DNA sequence: TGTGCCAGCAGCTACGGACTAGCGGGAGGCGGTAGCTCCTACAATGAGCAGTTCTTC.

This clone was observed a handful of times. The rearrangement joins TRBV4-1 to TRBJ2-7, with D possibly matching TRBD2 (5 bases). The germline V gene has CDR1 MGHRA and CDR2 YSYEKL. The CDR3 spans 14 residues. V gave up 1 base and J gave up 3 bases, with 10 bases separating them. This CDR3 is CASSQVVTIYEQYF. CDR3 DNA: TGCGCCAGCAGCCAAGTTGTGACTATCTACGAGCAGTACTTC.

This sequence joins TRBV19 and TRBJ2-5, with 9 nucleotides matching TRBD2. This CDR3 contains 15 residues. Germline values: CDR1 LNHDA, CDR2 SQIVND (reference sequence). The V gene end was trimmed by 3 bases and the J gene end by 5 bases; junction bases not matched to a gene: 7. The CDR3 protein is CASSMRAGGLETQYF. The CDR3 nucleotides read TGTGCCAGTAGTATGCGAGCGGGAGGCCTGGAGACCCAGTACTTC.

The rearrangement uses TRBV29-1 and TRBJ2-3; D might be TRBD1 or TRBD2, each matching 6 bases. CDR1 and CDR2 from the germline V gene are SQVTM and ANQGSEA. The V end was cut by 3 bases, the J end by 0 bases, with 13 bases between. This CDR3 comprises 15 residues. The CDR3: CSVEGGRGSTDTQYF. CDR3 nucleotides: TGCAGCGTTGAGGGGGGCAGGGGAAGCACAGATACGCAGTATTTT.

This clone came up a few times. CDR3 sequence reads: CASKSGPSGYNEQFF. The DNA of the CDR3 is TGTGCCAGCAAATCGGGCCCTAGCGGCTACAATGAGCAGTTCTTC. The chain combines TRBV7-8 with TRBJ2-1, with 7 bases matching TRBD2. The CDR3 contains 15 residues. The V segment lost 7 bases and the J segment 3 bases; nucleotides outside the gene matches: 9. Germline assignment: CDR1 SGHVS and CDR2 FQNEAQ.

The chain uses TRBV5-1 and TRBJ2-7; maybe TRBD1 (6 bases). Per germline, CDR1 SGHRS and CDR2 YFSETQ. Trimming took 0 bases from V and 1 from J, leaving 17 bases between them. The CDR3 contains 17 residues. In DNA form, the CDR3 reads TGCGCCAGCAGCTTGGGGCTTACAGGGTCACGATCCTACGAGCAGTACTTC. This gives the protein CASSLGLTGSRSYEQYF.

The chain is built from TRBV10-3 and TRBJ1-2; TRBD1 is a possible D gene (6 bases). Trimming stripped 8 bases from V and 2 bases from J, with 18 bases between. The CDR3 has 15 residues. CDR1 ENHRY and CDR2 SYGVKD come from the germline V gene. The CDR3 DNA reads TGTGCCATCCTCGACGGGGGCGCCGTAAACTATGGCTACACCTTC. It is translated as CAILDGGAVNYGYTF.

This sequence joins TRBV5-4 and TRBJ2-3; no reliable D call. Germline V lookup: CDR1 SGHNT, CDR2 YYREEE (reference sequence). V was clipped by 2 bases and J by 4 bases, with 2 bases between them. The CDR3 extends over 11 amino acids. In DNA, the CDR3 is TGTGCCAGCAGCTTTGCAGATACGCAGTATTTT. Translated, it gives CASSFADTQYF.

The chain joins TRBV7-8 to TRBJ2-7; 7 nucleotides align to TRBD1. After removal of 5 bases from V and 5 bases from J, the junction contained 9 bases not matched to a gene. This CDR3 comprises 14 residues. CDR1 and CDR2 (germline): SGHVS, FQNEAQ. The CDR3: CASSPPQGRNEQYF. The CDR3 DNA reads TGTGCCAGCAGCCCCCCACAGGGGCGGAACGAGCAGTACTTC.

For the CDR3, the DNA is TGTGCCAGCAGCTTACTGACAAGCACGGAGACCCAGTACTTC. This codes for CASSLLTSTETQYF. The genes are TRBV11-2 and TRBJ2-5; D uncertain. CDR3 length: 14 amino acids. The germline V gene encodes CDR1 SGHAT and CDR2 FQNNGV. V was cut by 2 bases and J by 5 bases, with 12 bases left in between.

This clone appeared once. This chain links TRBV27 with TRBJ2-3, with D possibly TRBD2 on 6 matching bases. Trimming left V 7 bases short and J 2 bases short, with 10 bases between. Germline assignment: CDR1 MNHEY and CDR2 SMNVEV (reference sequence). The CDR3 runs to 13 residues. The CDR3 coding sequence is TGTGCCAGCACGGAGGGGATCACAGATACGCAGTATTTT. Residues: CASTEGITDTQYF.

CDR3: CASSPPGGNQPQHF. The DNA for the CDR3 is TGTGCCAGCAGCCCACCGGGCGGCAATCAGCCCCAGCATTTT. The rearrangement joins TRBV7-9 to TRBJ1-5; D gene ambiguous. Looked up from germline, CDR1 is SEHNR and CDR2 is FQNEAQ (reference sequence). V dropped 5 bases and J dropped 2 bases, with 10 bases sitting between them. The CDR3 runs to 14 residues.

V usage is TRBV19 and J usage is TRBJ2-7; D gene ambiguous. CDR3 length equals 12 residues. The V gene lost 4 bases and the J gene lost 3 bases, with 7 bases spanning the gap. Germline V gives CDR1 LNHDA, CDR2 SQIVND (reference sequence). CDR3 amino acids: CASSNGNYEQYF. CDR3 coding DNA: TGTGCCAGTAGTAATGGAAACTACGAGCAGTACTTC.

The V call is TRBV12-5, the J call TRBJ2-3; the match to TRBD1 covers 11 bases. Trimming removed 0 bases from V and 1 base from J; junction bases left unmatched: 6. The germline gives CDR1 LGHNT, CDR2 FRNRAP. The CDR3 length is 18 residues. CDR3 bases: TGTGCTAGTGGTTTGGTACCCCCGGGACAGGGGGGCACAGATACGCAGTATTTT. Encoded protein: CASGLVPPGQGGTDTQYF.

Regarding this clone: With only one base between it and a far larger clone, this is likely a read error. The rearrangement joins TRBV7-2 to TRBJ2-7, with 12 bases lining up with TRBD2. Germline assignment: CDR1 SGHTA and CDR2 FQGNSA. The ends lost 5 bases at V and 6 bases at J; junction bases unmatched: 5. This CDR3 is 14 amino acids long. In DNA form, the CDR3 reads TGTGCCAGCAGCCCGACTAGCGGGAGCTCCGAGCAGTACTTC. Translating gives CASSPTSGSSEQYF.

V usage is TRBV5-5 and J usage is TRBJ2-5, with 10 bases identical to TRBD2. Germline CDR1 reads SGHKS; CDR2 reads YYEKEE (reference sequence). The J segment lost 5 bases and the V segment lost 1 base, leaving 11 bases of the junction unmatched. The CDR3 is 17 residues long. The CDR3 loop is CASSLSPSGSLRETQYF. As DNA, the CDR3 is TGTGCCAGCAGCTTGAGCCCTAGCGGGAGCCTGCGGGAGACCCAGTACTTC.

The chain combines TRBV18 with TRBJ1-5; maybe TRBD1 (5 bases). The ends were cut back, 2 bases at V and 6 bases at J, with 17 bases in the middle. This CDR3 region has 16 residues. Germline CDR1 is KGHSH and CDR2 is LQKENI. This CDR3 reads CASSPIKGRFPQPQHF. CDR3 bases: TGTGCCAGCTCACCAATCAAGGGACGGTTTCCTCAGCCCCAGCATTTT.

The V call is TRBV2, the J call TRBJ2-5, with D possibly TRBD1 on 6 matching bases. This CDR3 contains 13 residues. V was cut by 4 bases and J by 1 base, with 7 bases left in between. The germline gives CDR1 SNHLY, CDR2 FYNNEI. The CDR3 spells CASSVGGQETQYF. The CDR3 DNA reads TGTGCCAGCAGTGTAGGGGGCCAAGAGACCCAGTACTTC.